This is a list of T cell receptor beta chains from one sample in a study of blood T cell repertoires in COVID-19. Only in-frame clones appear in the TCRdb table, and some are missing; sequencing was by immunoSEQ multiplex PCR. This table holds some 120,000 clones, less than 95% found once. Sequencing used peripheral blood. The receptor set was obtained from a human donor with active COVID-19. The donor label of this sample is uncertain. Both conserved end residues are part of each CDR3.

j_gene	v_gene	CDR3aa
TRBJ2-5	TRBV4-3	CASSPHGGRGGETQYF
TRBJ1-2	TRBV7-9	CASSPSGGRAGYTF
TRBJ2-2	TRBV7-8	CASSSRQVSGELFF
TRBJ2-2	TRBV27	CASSLSLANTGELFF
TRBJ2-2	TRBV3-1/TRBV3-2	CAKGLEALFF
TRBJ2-1	TRBV7-3	CASSEIGADNEQFF
TRBJ2-1	TRBV18	CASSANTGTGYNEQFF
TRBJ2-7	TRBV6-2/TRBV6-3	CASSTHGQGRYEQYF
TRBJ1-1	TRBV5-1	CASSLGTANTEAFF
TRBJ1-6	TRBV4-3	CASSQNRGGNSPLHF
TRBJ2-1	TRBV14	CASSQDLRVNEQFF
TRBJ2-5	TRBV7-2	CASSLAANQETQYF
TRBJ2-7	TRBV6-6	CASSYDQRGYEQYF
TRBJ2-7	TRBV18	CASSPRARGGRSYEQYF
TRBJ1-1	TRBV7-9	CASSSYRGVGQGTEAFF
TRBJ2-5	TRBV4-1	CASSRGLVRETQYF